This T cell receptor beta chain stems from a study of neurological immune-mediated disorders. Points on this clonotype: Its antigen is unidentified.

Overall study results and limits: The absence of shared CDR3 amino acid sequences among expanded clones across subjects suggests private repertoires in all groups.

Time point denoted: longitudinal time-point 2. PBMCs numbering 2 million and stored at -80 C yielded the unsorted libraries. CDR3 length equals 14 residues. Trimming shortened V by 2 bases and J by 1 base, and 9 bases separated the two germline ends. Germline CDR1 SGHNT, CDR2 YYREEE (reference sequence). The team produced cDNA through 5'RACE using 10-nucleotide random UMIs. MiXCR, run by TCRdb on the 5' RACE reads, gives a single entry per CDR3 protein. The sample holds around 49,000 distinct CDR3 sequences; approximately 14% are singletons and the top ten take roughly 4.5%. Sequencing input: PBMCs. The V gene is TRBV5-4, the J gene TRBJ1-1; possible D gene TRBD1, 5 bases. This clonotype was sampled from a male donor with HTLV-1-associated myelopathy (HAM/TSP). CDR3 amino acids: CASSFRVSNTEAFF. The DNA for the CDR3 is TGTGCCAGCAGCTTCAGGGTTTCGAACACTGAAGCTTTCTTT.